These 7 T cell receptor beta chains were all obtained from the same sample, sequenced in a study of blood T cell repertoires in COVID-19 (dated by TCRdb to about 2020). To prepare the library, the immunoSEQ multiplex PCR assay was applied. As stored in TCRdb, this immuneACCESS dataset retains in-frame rearrangements with V and J assigned. A fraction of the clones does not appear; measured against another copy, unresolved V genes explain less than half of the discrepancy, and the remainder lacks a known reason. This sample is represented by about 300,000 clones; 85% to 90% of them were singletons. The ten largest clones capture roughly 1.9% of the sample. Sample: peripheral blood. Receptors were obtained from a woman in her twenties or thirties with COVID-19, enrolled during active disease.

The chain links TRBV5-4 to TRBJ2-3; D perhaps matches TRBD2 (6 bases). V was cut by 5 bases and J by 0 bases, with 13 bases left in between. This CDR3 is 15 amino acids long. Looked up from germline, CDR1 is SGHNT and CDR2 is YYREEE (reference sequence). The CDR3 protein is CASRMGLTSTDTQYF. As DNA, the CDR3 is TGTGCCAGCAGGATGGGACTCACAAGCACAGATACGCAGTATTTT. Together with reference TRBV5-4 and TRBJ2-3, the CDR3 gives the full variable domain: ETGVTQSPTHLIKTRGQQVTLRCSSQSGHNTVSWYQQALGQGPQFIFQYYREEENGRGNFPPRFSGLQFPNYSSELNVNALELDDSALYLCASRMGLTSTDTQYFGPGTRLTVL.

This chain uses TRBV5-1 with TRBJ1-5; unclear D gene. This CDR3 spans 13 amino acids. V shed 0 bases and J shed 3 bases, with 4 bases lying between them. Per the germline V gene, CDR1 is SGHRS and CDR2 is YFSETQ. CDR3 sequence: CASSLGANQPQHF. CDR3 in DNA: TGCGCCAGCAGCTTGGGGGCCAATCAGCCCCAGCATTTT.

This rearrangement joins TRBV6-2 or TRBV6-3 to TRBJ2-1; 7 nucleotides agree with TRBD1. The CDR3 covers 17 residues. With 0 bases clipped from V and 4 bases from J, the junction kept 9 bases outside the gene matches. Germline CDR1 and CDR2: MNHEY and SVGEGT. CDR3 sequence (DNA): TGTGCCAGCAGTTACTCGGATATGGACAGGCCGTACAATGAGCAGTTCTTC. Translating gives CASSYSDMDRPYNEQFF.

The chain recombines TRBV18 with TRBJ2-1; 7 bases match TRBD2. The V segment lost 2 bases and the J segment 0 bases; nucleotides outside the gene matches: 1. CDR3 length equals 15 residues. CDR1 and CDR2 from the germline V gene are KGHSH and LQKENI. The CDR3 protein is CASSPGEGSYNEQFF. Written as DNA, the CDR3 is TGTGCCAGCTCACCAGGGGAGGGCTCCTACAATGAGCAGTTCTTC. Drawing the rest from reference TRBV18 and TRBJ2-1, the complete variable domain is NAGVMQNPRHLVRRRGQEARLRCSPMKGHSHVYWYRQLPEEGLKFMVYLQKENIIDESGMPKERFSAEFPKEGPSILRIQQVVRGDSAAYFCASSPGEGSYNEQFFGPGTRLTVL.

The V and J genes are TRBV16 and TRBJ1-1, with D unclear. The germline gives CDR1 KGHSY, CDR2 FQNENV. The CDR3 length is 12 residues. Deletions cut 7 bases from V and 3 bases from J, with 9 bases between. This CDR3 is CASTGLYTEAFF. The CDR3 bases are TGTGCCAGCACGGGGTTGTACACTGAAGCTTTCTTT.

The chain has TRBV30 and TRBJ1-2; D not resolved. From germline, CDR1 is GTSNPN and CDR2 SVGIG (reference sequence). The CDR3 extends over 13 amino acids. V lost 7 bases to trimming and J lost 4 bases, with 16 bases between them. CDR3 DNA sequence: TGTGCCTCGAGAGTGGGCATCGCCTATGGCTACACCTTC. It encodes CASRVGIAYGYTF.

The chain combines TRBV7-4 with TRBJ2-7; D might be TRBD2 (6 bases). Deletions cut 5 bases from V and 4 bases from J, with 18 bases between. Looked up from germline, CDR1 is SGHVT and CDR2 is SQSDAQ. The CDR3 length is 15 residues. CDR3 sequence (DNA): TGTGCCAGCAGCGAAACAACCGGGGGAGTATACGAGCAGTACGTC. It codes for CASSETTGGVYEQYV.